A single sample gave rise to the 2 T cell receptor beta chains below, sequenced in a study of blood T cell repertoires in COVID-19. The protocol was immunoSEQ multiplex PCR, while the TCRdb copy is restricted to in-frame clones and leaves out a portion. The sample consists of 200,000 to 250,000 clones, 89% of them appearing once. Source material: peripheral blood. Source of these receptors: a woman in her thirties or forties with acute or convalescent COVID-19.

The chain uses TRBV5-1 and TRBJ1-4, with 10 positions matching TRBD1. The CDR3 is 15 residues long. Germline-derived CDR1 and CDR2 are SGHRS and YFSETQ. After removal of 1 base from V and 6 bases from J, the junction contained 3 bases not matched to a gene. CDR3 sequence (DNA): TGCGCCAGCAGCTTGCTCGGACAGGGGGATGAAAAACTGTTTTTT. Its translation is CASSLLGQGDEKLFF.

The V call is TRBV6-5, the J call TRBJ1-2; 8 nucleotides match TRBD1. The CDR3 extends over 15 amino acids. V lost 5 bases to trimming and J lost 6 bases; unmatched junction nucleotides: 11. Looked up from germline, CDR1 is MNHEY and CDR2 is SVGAGI. The CDR3, as DNA: TGTGCCAGCAGTCCGACGGCAGGGGGCAAAGATGGCTACACCTTC. Translating it yields CASSPTAGGKDGYTF.